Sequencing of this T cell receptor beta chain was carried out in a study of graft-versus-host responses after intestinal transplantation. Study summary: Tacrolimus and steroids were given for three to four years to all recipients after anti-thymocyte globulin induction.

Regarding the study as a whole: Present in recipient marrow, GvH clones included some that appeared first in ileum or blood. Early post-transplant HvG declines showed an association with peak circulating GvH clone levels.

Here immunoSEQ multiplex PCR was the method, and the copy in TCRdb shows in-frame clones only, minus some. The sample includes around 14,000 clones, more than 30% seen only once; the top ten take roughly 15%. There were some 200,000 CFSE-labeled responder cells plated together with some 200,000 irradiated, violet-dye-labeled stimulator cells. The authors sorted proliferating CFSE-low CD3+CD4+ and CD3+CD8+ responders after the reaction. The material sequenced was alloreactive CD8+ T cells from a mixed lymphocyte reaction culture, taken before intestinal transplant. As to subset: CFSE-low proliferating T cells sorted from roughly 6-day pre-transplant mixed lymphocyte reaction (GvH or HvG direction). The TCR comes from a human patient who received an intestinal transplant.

The CDR3 DNA sequence: TGCAGCGTTGTTTCGACAGAGGCCACGGACGAGCAGTACTTC. Translating it yields CSVVSTEATDEQYF. The genes are TRBV29-1 and TRBJ2-7; possible D gene TRBD1, 5 bases. Germline CDR1 SQVTM, CDR2 ANQGSEA. The CDR3 spans 14 residues. V lost 4 bases to trimming and J lost 5 bases, with 18 bases between them.